The rows below give T cell receptor beta chains drawn from one sample of a study of blood T cell repertoires in COVID-19. The protocol was immunoSEQ multiplex PCR, while the TCRdb copy is restricted to in-frame clones and leaves out a portion. Here the sample spans roughly 130,000 clones, more than 70% being singletons. The sample was peripheral blood. The receptors here all came from a woman aged 55-70 years with acute or convalescent COVID-19. CDR3s include the opening cysteine and the closing phenylalanine or tryptophan. The D gene is left open where the match is weak. Size tells how often a clone was seen (once, few, many) or the class of an expanded clone, and some rows leave it out.

V: TRBV19
D: .
size: once
J: TRBJ1-2
DNA: TGTGCCAGTATCTCTGGGCCAGGGAAAGTGAGCTATGGCTACACCTTC
CDR3: CASISGPGKVSYGYTF

V: TRBV3-1/TRBV3-2
D: TRBD2
size: .
J: TRBJ2-1
DNA: TGTGCCAGCAGCCCCCCAGGAGCGGGAAGAGGGAATGAGCAGTTCTTC
CDR3: CASSPPGAGRGNEQFF

V: TRBV3-1/TRBV3-2
D: TRBD1
size: .
J: TRBJ1-4
DNA: TGTGCCAGCAGCCCCCTTGGGACAGGGAATGAAAAACTGTTTTTT
CDR3: CASSPLGTGNEKLFF

V: TRBV4-2
D: .
size: .
J: TRBJ1-3
DNA: TGTGCCAGCAGCCAACCCTTGGAGGACACCATATATTTT
CDR3: CASSQPLEDTIYF

V: TRBV6-5
D: TRBD1
size: .
J: TRBJ1-2
DNA: TGTGCCAGCAGGGGACAGGGGGCGGGTAACTATGGCTACACCTTC
CDR3: CASRGQGAGNYGYTF

V: TRBV6-1
D: TRBD2
size: .
J: TRBJ2-1
DNA: TGTGCCAGCAGTGAAGCGTCCATTAGAGCGGGAGGGCCGTTTAAGGAGCAGTTCTTC
CDR3: CASSEASIRAGGPFKEQFF

V: TRBV12-3/TRBV12-4
D: .
size: .
J: TRBJ2-1
DNA: TGTGCCAGCAGCCCACGAAGCTCTGAGCAGTTCTTC
CDR3: CASSPRSSEQFF

V: TRBV27
D: .
size: .
J: TRBJ2-1
DNA: TGTGCCAGCAGTTTAACGGCGGATGAGCAGTTCTTC
CDR3: CASSLTADEQFF

V: TRBV27
D: TRBD1
size: .
J: TRBJ1-6
DNA: TGTGCCAGCGGCGGGACAGGGATAAATTCACCCCTCCACTTT
CDR3: CASGGTGINSPLHF

V: TRBV28
D: .
size: .
J: TRBJ2-2
DNA: TGTGCCAGCAACTCACCCGGGACGAACACCGGGGAGCTGTTTTTT
CDR3: CASNSPGTNTGELFF

V: TRBV30
D: TRBD1
size: .
J: TRBJ2-7
DNA: TGTGCCTGGACTGAACCGGGACAGGGATACGAGCAGTACTTC
CDR3: CAWTEPGQGYEQYF

V: TRBV30
D: .
size: .
J: TRBJ1-4
DNA: TGTGCCTGGAGATCACGGGACACCTTAATCGAATTTAATGAAAAACTGTTTTTT
CDR3: CAWRSRDTLIEFNEKLFF

V: TRBV18
D: TRBD1
size: once
J: TRBJ1-1
DNA: TGTGCCAGCTCACCAGTAGACAGGGGAAGGACTGAAGCTTTCTTT
CDR3: CASSPVDRGRTEAFF

V: TRBV10-3
D: TRBD2
size: .
J: TRBJ2-3
DNA: TGTGCCATCAGTGGGACTAGCGGTGATACGCAGTATTTT
CDR3: CAISGTSGDTQYF

V: TRBV18
D: TRBD1
size: .
J: TRBJ1-2
DNA: TGTGCCAGCTCTTTACAGGGGGTAGACTATGGCTACACCTTC
CDR3: CASSLQGVDYGYTF

V: TRBV28
D: TRBD2
size: .
J: TRBJ2-3
DNA: TGTGCCAGCAGTTTACGGTCTAGCGGGAGTGCAGATACGCAGTATTTT
CDR3: CASSLRSSGSADTQYF

V: TRBV9
D: TRBD1
size: .
J: TRBJ1-6
DNA: TGTGCCAGCAGCTCCCAGGACAGGGTGGGTTCACCCCTCCACTTT
CDR3: CASSSQDRVGSPLHF

V: TRBV18
D: TRBD1
size: .
J: TRBJ1-2
DNA: TGTGCCAGCTCACCTAACACCGGACAGGCCAATGGCTACACCTTC
CDR3: CASSPNTGQANGYTF

V: TRBV25-1
D: TRBD2
size: once
J: TRBJ2-2
DNA: TGTGCCAGCCGACTAGCGGGAAACACCGGGGAGCTGTTTTTT
CDR3: CASRLAGNTGELFF

V: TRBV19
D: TRBD1
size: .
J: TRBJ1-1
DNA: TGTGCCAGTAGTAGGACAGGGGGCTTAAAAGACACTGAAGCTTTCTTT
CDR3: CASSRTGGLKDTEAFF

V: TRBV18
D: .
size: .
J: TRBJ1-2
DNA: TGTGCCAGCTCACAGGACAGCCTAGGTGGCTACACCTTC
CDR3: CASSQDSLGGYTF

V: TRBV9
D: .
size: .
J: TRBJ1-2
DNA: TGTGCCAGCAGCGTAGGGCCCACTAACTATGGCTACACCTTC
CDR3: CASSVGPTNYGYTF

V: TRBV6-7
D: TRBD1
size: .
J: TRBJ1-1
DNA: TGTGCCAGCAGTTTCAGTCAGGGGGCCAAGAACACTGAAGCTTTCTTT
CDR3: CASSFSQGAKNTEAFF

V: TRBV28
D: TRBD1
size: .
J: TRBJ1-2
DNA: TGTGCCAGCAGTCCCCGGTCATCACAGGGGGCCTATGGCTACACCTTC
CDR3: CASSPRSSQGAYGYTF

V: TRBV18
D: .
size: .
J: TRBJ1-5
DNA: TGTGCCAGCTCACCGCGGTCGGGACACAATCAGCCCCAGCATTTT
CDR3: CASSPRSGHNQPQHF

V: TRBV7-9
D: .
size: .
J: TRBJ1-2
DNA: TGTGCCAGCAGCGTACAAAGGACTCATGGCTACACCTTC
CDR3: CASSVQRTHGYTF

V: TRBV6-1
D: TRBD1
size: .
J: TRBJ2-3
DNA: TGTGCCAGCAGTGAAAGGCGCCAGGGACAGGTCACAGATACGCAGTATTTT
CDR3: CASSERRQGQVTDTQYF

V: TRBV5-1
D: TRBD1
size: .
J: TRBJ1-1
DNA: TGCGCCAGCAGCTTATCAGGGGGCAATATTGAAGCTTTCTTT
CDR3: CASSLSGGNIEAFF

V: TRBV12-3/TRBV12-4
D: .
size: .
J: TRBJ1-2
DNA: TGTGCCAGCAGTTTACACGAGGACTATGGCTACACCTTC
CDR3: CASSLHEDYGYTF